Listed here are 24 T cell receptor beta chains from one sample, sequenced in a study of patients and donors after allogeneic stem cell transplantation. TCRdb used MiXCR to reprocess the RT-PCR reads, holding one entry per CDR3 protein. The profile covers 80,000 to 90,000 distinct CDR3 sequences, with around 49% appearing a single time and 50% to 75% taken by the ten largest. Input material: blood, either unsorted or a sorted T cell fraction (not recorded which). These TCRs come from a human donor who was either an allogeneic HSCT recipient or a stem cell or donor lymphocyte infusion donor (not recorded which). It is not recorded whose cells these are; they may come from a transplant donor.

This CDR3 is CASSLGTGTGNYGYTF. The CDR3 DNA is TGTGCCAGCTCACTGGGAACCGGGACAGGGAACTATGGCTACACCTTC. V and J are TRBV18 and TRBJ1-2; 9 bases agree with TRBD1. Trimming cost V 4 bases and J 2 bases; bases outside gene matches: 8. The germline V gene encodes CDR1 KGHSH and CDR2 LQKENI. The CDR3 covers 16 residues.

This clonotype turned up a few times. This chain uses TRBV3-1 with TRBJ1-1; weak D call: TRBD1 (6 bases). Germline values: CDR1 LGHDT, CDR2 YNNKEL (reference sequence). The V end was cut by 4 bases, the J end by 0 bases, with 9 bases between. The CDR3 has 14 amino acids. The CDR3 region has the DNA TGTGCCAGCAGCCGTAACAGGGTGAACACTGAAGCTTTCTTT. As protein: CASSRNRVNTEAFF. Together with reference TRBV3-1 and TRBJ1-1, the CDR3 gives the full variable domain: DTAVSQTPKYLVTQMGNDKSIKCEQNLGHDTMYWYKQDSKKFLKIMFSYNNKELIINETVPNRFSPKSPDKAHLNLHINSLELGDSAVYFCASSRNRVNTEAFFGQGTRLTVV.

The rearrangement links TRBV5-1 to TRBJ2-5, with D hard to call. Germline loops: CDR1 SGHRS, CDR2 YFSETQ. The CDR3 loop spans 12 amino acids. The ends were cut back, 4 bases at V and 0 bases at J, with 4 bases in the middle. CDR3 protein: CASSGDQETQYF. Written as DNA, the CDR3 is TGCGCCAGCAGCGGGGACCAAGAGACCCAGTACTTC.

This chain connects TRBV6-5 to TRBJ2-1; unclear D gene. V was clipped by 0 bases and J by 7 bases, with 10 bases between them. This CDR3 has 14 amino acids. Germline CDR1 MNHEY, CDR2 SVGAGI. The CDR3 nucleotides read TGTGCCAGCAGTTACTCGATAGTGGGAAATGAGCAGTTCTTC. Residues: CASSYSIVGNEQFF.

In its sample, this clonotype was seen a few times. This chain connects TRBV12-3 or TRBV12-4 to TRBJ1-1; TRBD1 agrees at 9 bases. The CDR3 covers 16 residues. V lost 0 bases, J lost 1 base, and 3 bases stayed unmatched. For the CDR3, the DNA is TGTGCCAGCAGTTTAGCGATGGGACAGGGGAACACTGAAGCTTTCTTT. Its protein is CASSLAMGQGNTEAFF.

The chain is built from TRBV4-3 and TRBJ2-1, with D unresolved. Germline CDR1 LGHNA, CDR2 YSLEER. Trimming stripped 0 bases from V and 4 bases from J, with 10 bases between. The CDR3 has 15 amino acids. The CDR3 DNA is TGCGCCAGCAGCCAAGAAGCTCCCCGTTACAATGAGCAGTTCTTC. Its protein is CASSQEAPRYNEQFF.

The rearrangement links TRBV12-3 or TRBV12-4 to TRBJ1-1; possible D gene TRBD1, 5 bases. Trimming pared 6 bases from V and 11 bases from J, leaving 19 bases between. There are 13 residues in the CDR3. CDR3 nucleotide sequence: TGTGCCAGCAGCGTGCCGGGACCTCCTGGGGCTTTCTTT. Amino acid sequence: CASSVPGPPGAFF.

The CDR3 DNA follows: TGTGCCAGCCACTCTGGGGGAGTTGGGGCCGGGGAGCTGTTTTTT. As protein: CASHSGGVGAGELFF. This rearrangement joins TRBV12-3 or TRBV12-4 to TRBJ2-2; D is tentatively TRBD1 or TRBD2 (5 bases each). V shed 8 bases and J shed 6 bases, with 19 bases lying between them. This CDR3 is 15 amino acids long.

The sample holds a few counts of this clonotype. V is TRBV5-5 and J is TRBJ1-6, with TRBD1 matching over 7 bases. Looked up from germline, CDR1 is SGHKS and CDR2 is YYEKEE (reference sequence). The CDR3 sequence is 16 residues long. V lost 1 base to trimming and J lost 7 bases; unmatched junction nucleotides: 8. The CDR3 bases are TGTGCCAGCAGCTTGTTCCGACAGGGTGGAAATTCACCCCTCCACTTT. It specifies CASSLFRQGGNSPLHF.

CDR3 bases: TGTGCCAGCAGTTTATCAAGCGAGGGAGGTGCCTATGGCTACACCTTC. Encoded protein: CASSLSSEGGAYGYTF. The chain links TRBV27 to TRBJ1-2; D gene ambiguous. V was cut by 0 bases and J by 4 bases, with 15 bases left in between. Germline CDR1 and CDR2: MNHEY and SMNVEV (reference sequence). CDR3 length: 16 residues.

The gene calls are TRBV7-2 and TRBJ1-2; a weak D match, TRBD1 (5 bases). The CDR3 is 13 residues long. V was shortened by 2 bases and J by 7 bases, with 11 bases between the two germline ends. CDR1 and CDR2 from the germline V gene are SGHTA and FQGNSA. CDR3 in amino acids: CASSLTGRIGYTF. The CDR3 nucleotides read TGTGCCAGCAGCTTAACAGGACGGATTGGCTACACCTTC.

This chain joins TRBV20-1 and TRBJ1-5; weak D call: TRBD1 (6 bases). The V gene's germline CDR1 is DFQATT and CDR2 SNEGSKA (reference sequence). V gave up 3 bases and J gave up 4 bases, with 16 bases separating them. The CDR3 extends over 15 amino acids. The CDR3 here is CSASDLRTANQPQHF. The CDR3 DNA follows: TGCAGTGCTAGTGACCTCCGGACAGCAAATCAGCCCCAGCATTTT.

This clonotype was counted many times. V is TRBV12-3 or TRBV12-4 and J is TRBJ1-2; a weak D match, TRBD1 (5 bases). The germline V and J ends were trimmed by 7 bases and 3 bases, with 12 bases remaining between them. The CDR3 sequence is 13 residues long. CDR3 in DNA: TGTGCCAGCATCGGAGGGGACGACTATGGCTACACCTTC. Residues: CASIGGDDYGYTF.

The chain combines TRBV7-9 with TRBJ1-1, with a possible D match to TRBD1 (5 bases). Trimming stripped 4 bases from V and 4 bases from J, with 16 bases between. The CDR3 totals 15 residues. CDR1 and CDR2 from the germline V gene are SEHNR and FQNEAQ (reference sequence). The CDR3 spells CASSSGGRGGTEAFF. The CDR3, as DNA: TGTGCCAGCAGCTCCGGAGGGAGGGGAGGCACTGAAGCTTTCTTT.

The genes are TRBV25-1 and TRBJ1-1; D gene unclear. The CDR3 is made up of 14 amino acids. Germline V gene lookup returns CDR1 MGHDK and CDR2 SYGVNS. V gave up 3 bases and J gave up 4 bases, with 12 bases separating them. CDR3 nucleotide sequence: TGTGCCAGCAGTGAGAGGACGCCGGCCACTGAAGCTTTCTTT. It codes for CASSERTPATEAFF.

This chain joins TRBV4-1 and TRBJ2-2; no firm D call. Germline CDR1 is MGHRA and CDR2 is YSYEKL. Trimming stripped 1 base from V and 6 bases from J, with 18 bases between. The CDR3 extends over 17 amino acids. The CDR3 DNA sequence: TGCGCCAGCAGCCAAGGAGTCCCCCTTGCCCAGCCCGGGGAGCTGTTTTTT. Amino acids: CASSQGVPLAQPGELFF.

This clonotype showed up just once. The chain employs TRBV6-5 and TRBJ1-3; D uncertain. Germline-derived CDR1 and CDR2 are MNHEY and SVGAGI. V was shortened by 2 bases and J by 0 bases, with 8 bases between the two germline ends. The CDR3 consists of 15 residues. Written as DNA, the CDR3 is TGTGCCAGCAGTTACGACGTCCACTCTGGAAACACCATATATTTT. Protein sequence: CASSYDVHSGNTIYF.

V gene TRBV5-1 combines with J gene TRBJ2-7, with D tentatively TRBD1 (6 bases). V dropped 4 bases and J dropped 3 bases, with 11 bases sitting between them. Germline loops: CDR1 SGHRS, CDR2 YFSETQ. The CDR3 is 13 residues long. The CDR3 DNA is TGCGCCAGCAGCCCAGGGGCCGACTACGAGCAGTACTTC. The encoded protein is CASSPGADYEQYF.

This sequence joins TRBV6-6 and TRBJ1-6; a weak D match, TRBD1 (6 bases). CDR1 and CDR2 (germline): MNHNY, SVGAGI (reference sequence). This CDR3 comprises 16 residues. V gave up 0 bases and J gave up 9 bases, with 15 bases separating them. The CDR3 loop is CASSYSGQLPRSPLHF. The CDR3 nucleotides read TGTGCCAGCAGTTACTCCGGACAGCTCCCCCGTTCACCCCTCCACTTT.

V usage is TRBV28 and J usage is TRBJ2-3, with 8 bases aligning to TRBD2. The length of the CDR3 is 15 residues. V dropped 4 bases and J dropped 5; count of bases not matched to a gene: 8. Per the germline V gene, CDR1 is MDHEN and CDR2 is SYDVKM. This chain's CDR3 is CASSSRGGLKDTQYF. DNA of the CDR3: TGTGCCAGCAGTTCCCGGGGGGGGTTAAAAGATACGCAGTATTTT.

The chain employs TRBV6-2 or TRBV6-3 and TRBJ1-5, with a tentative D call TRBD1 (6 bases). Trimming stripped 0 bases from V and 3 bases from J, with 12 bases between. Germline assignment: CDR1 MNHEY and CDR2 SVGEGT. The CDR3 loop spans 16 amino acids. This chain's CDR3 is CASSYSPGANNQPQHF. CDR3 coding DNA: TGTGCCAGCAGTTACTCGCCAGGGGCTAACAATCAGCCCCAGCATTTT.

The chain is built from TRBV20-1 and TRBJ1-4; D unclear. V was pared by 5 bases and J by 10 bases, with 2 bases between. Germline lookup yields CDR1 DFQATT and CDR2 SNEGSKA (reference sequence). The CDR3 is 8 residues long. As DNA, the CDR3 is TGCAGTGCTGGAAAACTGTTTTTT. It encodes CSAGKLFF.

DNA for the CDR3: TGTGCCAGCAGTCATGACAGATTCGGTAATCAGCCCCAGCATTTT. Amino acid sequence: CASSHDRFGNQPQHF. The rearrangement joins TRBV6-5 to TRBJ1-5; D perhaps matches TRBD1 (5 bases). The CDR3 consists of 15 residues. Germline V gene sequence: CDR1 MNHEY, CDR2 SVGAGI. Between the trimmed V and J ends, which lost 5 bases and 4 bases, there was a span of 15 bases.

The chain joins TRBV4-2 to TRBJ1-2; D is unresolved. V dropped 0 bases and J dropped 0 bases, with 17 bases sitting between them. The germline CDR1 and CDR2 sequences are LGHNA and YNFKEQ. The CDR3 extends over 18 amino acids. CDR3 DNA sequence: TGTGCCAGCAGCCAAGAAAGGGTCGGTGTAGGGACTAACTATGGCTACACCTTC. This codes for CASSQERVGVGTNYGYTF.